A selection of T cell receptor beta chains follows, all from one sample in a study of early T cells in non-severe SARS-CoV-2 infection. TCRdb recomputed calls from the 5' RACE reads with MiXCR, one row per CDR3 protein. The sample yields roughly 70,000 distinct CDR3 sequences, more than 15% seen once. This material consisted of whole blood, taken at baseline. Source of these receptors: an adult who was a healthcare worker with PCR-confirmed SARS-CoV-2 infection or an uninfected control (not recorded which). The CDR3 runs from the conserved cysteine through the conserved F or W. Each record gives: D gene, V gene, J gene, clone size, CDR3 DNA, CDR3 protein. The D gene is left open where the match is weak. Size values are once, few and many counts, or a class for expanded clones, and some rows have none.

d_gene: -
v_gene: TRBV7-2
j_gene: TRBJ2-2
abundance: few
CDR3nt: TGTGCCAGCAGCTTACACCAGGGCCCCGGGGAGCTGTTTTTT
CDR3aa: CASSLHQGPGELFF

d_gene: -
v_gene: TRBV18
j_gene: TRBJ1-1
abundance: few
CDR3nt: TGTGCCAGCTCACCACGGGCAGGCACTGAAGCTTTCTTT
CDR3aa: CASSPRAGTEAFF

d_gene: TRBD1
v_gene: TRBV6-1
j_gene: TRBJ1-2
abundance: few
CDR3nt: TGTGCCAGCAGTTCTATAGACAGGGGCTATGGCTACACCTTC
CDR3aa: CASSSIDRGYGYTF

d_gene: -
v_gene: TRBV29-1
j_gene: TRBJ2-4
abundance: -
CDR3nt: TGCAGCGCCGGAGATCAGGGTCGAATTCAGTACTTC
CDR3aa: CSAGDQGRIQYF

d_gene: TRBD2
v_gene: TRBV6-2/TRBV6-3
j_gene: TRBJ2-7
abundance: few
CDR3nt: TGTGCCAGCAGTTACATCCGGGACTACCCGTACGAGCAGTACTTC
CDR3aa: CASSYIRDYPYEQYF

d_gene: TRBD2
v_gene: TRBV20-1
j_gene: TRBJ2-1
abundance: -
CDR3nt: TGCAGTGCCAGAAGCCTAGCGGGGGGGCTTGAGCAGTTCTTC
CDR3aa: CSARSLAGGLEQFF

d_gene: -
v_gene: TRBV6-2/TRBV6-3
j_gene: TRBJ1-6
abundance: once
CDR3nt: TGTGCCAGCAGTTACGACAGCGCGGCACCCCTCCACTTT
CDR3aa: CASSYDSAAPLHF

d_gene: -
v_gene: TRBV12-3/TRBV12-4
j_gene: TRBJ2-5
abundance: -
CDR3nt: TGTGCCAGCAGTTACAGGGGGGGCCAAGAGACCCAGTACTTC
CDR3aa: CASSYRGGQETQYF

d_gene: -
v_gene: TRBV9
j_gene: TRBJ2-1
abundance: many
CDR3nt: TGTGCCAGCAGCCCCGGCTCCTCGCATGAGCAGTTCTTC
CDR3aa: CASSPGSSHEQFF

d_gene: TRBD2
v_gene: TRBV5-4
j_gene: TRBJ2-5
abundance: medium-sized
CDR3nt: TGTGCCAGCAGCTTAGCGGGGGGGAAAGAGACCCAGTACTTC
CDR3aa: CASSLAGGKETQYF

d_gene: -
v_gene: TRBV28
j_gene: TRBJ1-1
abundance: few
CDR3nt: TGTGCCAGCAGACCGTGGGCAGGGCGAGGTGAAGCTTTCTTT
CDR3aa: CASRPWAGRGEAFF

d_gene: TRBD1
v_gene: TRBV29-1
j_gene: TRBJ1-1
abundance: few
CDR3nt: TGCAGCGGGCTTACAGGGGACACTGAAGCTTTCTTT
CDR3aa: CSGLTGDTEAFF

d_gene: -
v_gene: TRBV18
j_gene: TRBJ2-6
abundance: few
CDR3nt: TGTGCCAGCTCACCCGGGACACCGAAGAGCTCTGGGGCCAACGTCCTGACTTTC
CDR3aa: CASSPGTPKSSGANVLTF

d_gene: -
v_gene: TRBV2
j_gene: TRBJ1-3
abundance: -
CDR3nt: TGTGCCAGCAGGAGATATGGAAACACCATATATTTT
CDR3aa: CASRRYGNTIYF

d_gene: -
v_gene: TRBV11-2
j_gene: TRBJ2-1
abundance: -
CDR3nt: TGTGCCAGCAGCCCAGGACATACCTACAATGAGCAGTTCTTC
CDR3aa: CASSPGHTYNEQFF

d_gene: -
v_gene: TRBV5-6
j_gene: TRBJ1-2
abundance: -
CDR3nt: TGTGCCAGCAGCCCAGGGGTGAGTGGCTACACCTTC
CDR3aa: CASSPGVSGYTF

d_gene: -
v_gene: TRBV5-6
j_gene: TRBJ1-1
abundance: -
CDR3nt: TGTGCCAGCAGCTACGGGAATAGAGCTTTCTTT
CDR3aa: CASSYGNRAFF

d_gene: TRBD1
v_gene: TRBV28
j_gene: TRBJ2-1
abundance: -
CDR3nt: TGTGCCAGCAGTCGCTATGGACAGGGTAAATACAATGAGCAGTTCTTC
CDR3aa: CASSRYGQGKYNEQFF

d_gene: -
v_gene: TRBV11-2
j_gene: TRBJ2-3
abundance: few
CDR3nt: TGTGCCAGCAAACTGGACCAGGGGACAGATACGCAGTATTTT
CDR3aa: CASKLDQGTDTQYF

d_gene: TRBD1
v_gene: TRBV30
j_gene: TRBJ2-1
abundance: -
CDR3nt: TGTGCCTGGAGTCTAGGACAGGGCGATGAGCAGTTCTTC
CDR3aa: CAWSLGQGDEQFF

d_gene: TRBD1
v_gene: TRBV7-9
j_gene: TRBJ1-2
abundance: few
CDR3nt: TGTGCCAGCAGCTTGGGACAGAACAATGGCTACACCTTC
CDR3aa: CASSLGQNNGYTF

d_gene: -
v_gene: TRBV30
j_gene: TRBJ1-3
abundance: -
CDR3nt: TGTGCCTGGAGGACAGCGAGCTCTGGAAACACCATATATTTT
CDR3aa: CAWRTASSGNTIYF

d_gene: -
v_gene: TRBV4-1
j_gene: TRBJ2-6
abundance: few
CDR3nt: TGCGCCAGCAGCCATGTGGCTGGGGCCAACGTCCTGACTTTC
CDR3aa: CASSHVAGANVLTF

d_gene: -
v_gene: TRBV19
j_gene: TRBJ2-1
abundance: -
CDR3nt: TGTGCCAGTAGTCGGGCGGGGACGAACAATGAGCAGTTCTTC
CDR3aa: CASSRAGTNNEQFF

d_gene: -
v_gene: TRBV7-8
j_gene: TRBJ2-1
abundance: medium-sized
CDR3nt: TGTGCCAGCAGCTTATTCCAGGGCCCCTCGAATGAGCAGTTCTTC
CDR3aa: CASSLFQGPSNEQFF

d_gene: TRBD2
v_gene: TRBV12-3/TRBV12-4
j_gene: TRBJ2-7
abundance: -
CDR3nt: TGTGCCAGCAGTGCGACTCCACCGGGACTACCTCCCGAGCAGTACTTC
CDR3aa: CASSATPPGLPPEQYF

d_gene: TRBD1
v_gene: TRBV3-1
j_gene: TRBJ2-1
abundance: -
CDR3nt: TGTGCCAGCAGCCCCGGGACAGTAAACAATGAGCAGTTCTTC
CDR3aa: CASSPGTVNNEQFF